The 26 T cell receptor beta chains in this list originate from one sample, sequenced in a study of early T cells in non-severe SARS-CoV-2 infection. Via MiXCR, TCRdb re-called the 5' RACE reads, giving one row per CDR3 protein. The data show roughly 45,000 distinct CDR3 sequences, with 3.5% to 4.5% seen just once and roughly 6.4% held by the top ten. Sequenced sample: whole blood. The receptor set was obtained from an adult who was a healthcare worker with PCR-confirmed SARS-CoV-2 infection or an uninfected control (not recorded which).

In its sample, this clonotype was seen many times. The genes are TRBV19 and TRBJ1-6; D is undetermined. Germline V CDR1 and CDR2: LNHDA, SQIVND (reference sequence). The CDR3 runs 13 residues. V lost 6 bases, J lost 4 bases, and 7 bases lay in between. In DNA, the CDR3 is TGTGCCAGTAGGCCGGGATATAATTCACCCCTCCACTTT. Translated, it gives CASRPGYNSPLHF.

This chain links TRBV5-1 with TRBJ2-1; TRBD2 matches 15 bases. The CDR3 extends over 16 amino acids. V shed 4 bases, J shed 7 bases, and the junction held 6 bases outside the gene matches. CDR1 is SGHRS and CDR2 is YFSETQ in the germline V gene. The CDR3 DNA follows: TGCGCCAGCAGCCCTCCGGGACTAGCGGGAGGTAATGAGCAGTTCTTC. This codes for CASSPPGLAGGNEQFF. The whole variable domain, remainder taken from reference TRBV5-1 and TRBJ2-1, is KAGVTQTPRYLIKTRGQQVTLSCSPISGHRSVSWYQQTPGQGLQFLFEYFSETQRNKGNFPGRFSGRQFSNSRSEMNVSTLELGDSALYLCASSPPGLAGGNEQFFGPGTRLTVL.

This clonotype showed up many times. The V call is TRBV24-1, the J call TRBJ2-3; a weak D match, TRBD2 (5 bases). CDR1 and CDR2 (germline): KGHDR, SFDVKD. V lost 7 bases to trimming and J lost 5 bases, with 9 bases between them. The CDR3 consists of 12 residues. CDR3 nucleotides: TGTGCCACCAGGAGTGAGGGAGATACGCAGTATTTT. This codes for CATRSEGDTQYF.

This clonotype was seen repeatedly, ten times or more. V is TRBV7-2 and J is TRBJ2-3; TRBD2 agrees at 7 bases. The J segment lost 2 bases and the V segment lost 4 bases, leaving 9 bases of the junction unmatched. Germline CDR1 and CDR2: SGHTA and FQGNSA. The CDR3 runs to 16 residues. The CDR3 nucleotides read TGTGCCAGCAGCTCGTCGTCGGGGGGAATCACAGATACGCAGTATTTT. Translated, it gives CASSSSSGGITDTQYF.

At least ten counts were recorded for this clonotype. The V and J genes are TRBV12-3 or TRBV12-4 and TRBJ1-3; TRBD1 agrees at 12 bases. This CDR3 region has 15 residues. J gave up 7 bases and V 5 bases, and 6 bases lay outside the gene matches. For the CDR3, the DNA is TGTGCCAGCAGTCGGGACAGGGGGCTAAGGAACACCATATATTTT. This translates into CASSRDRGLRNTIYF.

This clonotype has at least ten counts. The V gene is TRBV25-1, the J gene TRBJ2-1, with 7 bases that match TRBD1. The CDR3 is 12 amino acids. V lost 5 bases to trimming and J lost 9 bases; unmatched junction nucleotides: 4. The germline CDR1 and CDR2 sequences are MGHDK and SYGVNS. The CDR3 DNA reads as TGTGCCAGCAGTTGGACAGGTCCTGAGCAGTTCTTC. Translation: CASSWTGPEQFF.

This rearrangement joins TRBV27 to TRBJ2-7; D might be TRBD1 or TRBD2, each matching 5 bases. Germline assignment: CDR1 MNHEY and CDR2 SMNVEV (reference sequence). V was clipped by 4 bases and J by 0 bases, with 10 bases between them. This CDR3 is built from 14 residues. DNA of the CDR3: TGTGCCAGCAGTTCCGGGACCAACTCCTACGAGCAGTACTTC. Protein sequence: CASSSGTNSYEQYF.

This clonotype was seen repeatedly, ten times or more. The chain combines TRBV7-2 with TRBJ1-2; D is unclear. Trimming pared 5 bases from V and 0 bases from J, leaving 13 bases between. Germline assignment: CDR1 SGHTA and CDR2 FQGNSA. This CDR3 is 15 amino acids long. CDR3 sequence: CASSPRLLSNYGYTF. DNA for the CDR3: TGTGCCAGCAGCCCCCGTCTCCTATCTAACTATGGCTACACCTTC.

This clonotype was detected ten times or more. The chain recombines TRBV11-2 with TRBJ1-6; D uncertain. CDR1 is SGHAT, CDR2 FQNNGV, per germline. The V and J ends lost 1 base and 5 bases respectively, with 6 bases between them. The CDR3 runs to 14 residues. The CDR3 DNA reads TGTGCCAGCAGCTTAGGCAGGAATAATTCACCCCTCCACTTT. The encoded protein is CASSLGRNNSPLHF.

This clonotype was observed many times. The chain has TRBV12-3 or TRBV12-4 and TRBJ2-1; no definite D call. This CDR3 contains 15 residues. V was trimmed by 6 bases and J by 7 bases, leaving 19 bases between them. DNA of the CDR3: TGTGCCAGCAGCCGCGGAACCCGGGCCGGGAATGAGCAGTTCTTC. As protein: CASSRGTRAGNEQFF.

Details on this clonotype: The junction does not match germline at one end; this may be a read error. This chain joins TRBV11-2 and TRBJ2-7; tentatively, D is TRBD2 (6 bases). The length of the CDR3 is 15 residues. Per the germline V gene, CDR1 is SGHAT and CDR2 is FQNNGV. CDR3 protein: CASSLDGLRDRSDCF. The CDR3, as DNA: TGTGCCAGCAGCTTAGATGGTCTGCGGGACCGATCTGATTGCTTC.

This clonotype was counted many times. The gene calls are TRBV30 and TRBJ1-1; TRBD1 might be the D (6 bases). V lost 4 bases to trimming and J lost 1 base, with 10 bases between them. Germline V gene sequence: CDR1 GTSNPN, CDR2 SVGIG (reference sequence). The CDR3 runs to 13 residues. Here the CDR3 reads CAWNPGQNTEAFF. CDR3 nucleotides: TGTGCCTGGAATCCGGGACAGAACACTGAAGCTTTCTTT.

This clonotype was counted only a few times. The DNA for the CDR3 is TGTGCCACCAGACAGGGTCTCAACACTGAAGCTTTCTTT. Translated, it gives CATRQGLNTEAFF. V usage is TRBV24-1 and J usage is TRBJ1-1, with a weak D call TRBD1 (6 bases). The germline V gene has CDR1 KGHDR and CDR2 SFDVKD. The CDR3 covers 13 residues. V lost 7 bases to trimming and J lost 2 bases, with 10 bases between them.

Many counts were recorded for this clonotype. The chain joins TRBV19 to TRBJ2-2, with D unclear. The CDR3 is 12 residues long. The V end lost 5 bases, the J end lost 4 bases, and 5 bases lay between the germline ends. Germline loops: CDR1 LNHDA, CDR2 SQIVND (reference sequence). CDR3 nucleotides: TGTGCCAGTAGTCTGTCCACCGGGGAGCTGTTTTTT. It yields the protein CASSLSTGELFF. Together with reference TRBV19 and TRBJ2-2, the CDR3 gives the full variable domain: DGGITQSPKYLFRKEGQNVTLSCEQNLNHDAMYWYRQDPGQGLRLIYYSQIVNDFQKGDIAEGYSVSREKKESFPLTVTSAQKNPTAFYLCASSLSTGELFFGEGSRLTVL.

This clonotype was found many times. The chain combines TRBV7-2 with TRBJ2-1, with D uncertain. V shed 2 bases and J shed 8 bases, with 10 bases lying between them. CDR1 and CDR2 from the germline V gene are SGHTA and FQGNSA. The CDR3 extends over 13 amino acids. CDR3 sequence (DNA): TGTGCCAGCAGCTTACGTACCTTCCATGAGCAGTTCTTC. Protein sequence: CASSLRTFHEQFF.

There are a few counts of this clonotype. The chain links TRBV6-1 to TRBJ1-1; TRBD1 agrees at 7 bases. J lost 0 bases, V lost 5 bases, and 9 bases had no gene match. Germline V lookup: CDR1 MNHNS, CDR2 SASEGT. The CDR3 is 16 amino acids. CDR3 DNA: TGTGCCAGCAGTCGGCGACAGGGCTCGATGAACACTGAAGCTTTCTTT. The encoded protein is CASSRRQGSMNTEAFF.

This clonotype was found a few times. This chain connects TRBV15 to TRBJ1-2, with 7 bases matching TRBD1. The V and J ends lost 0 bases and 4 bases, in that order; junction bases with no gene match: 2. The CDR3 sequence is 14 residues long. Germline CDR1 reads LNHNV; CDR2 reads YYDKDF (reference sequence). CDR3: CATSRDRDSYGYTF. The CDR3 DNA is TGTGCCACCAGCAGAGATCGGGACAGCTATGGCTACACCTTC.

Ten or more counts support this clonotype. V usage is TRBV7-2 and J usage is TRBJ2-1, with 14 bases matching TRBD2. Germline CDR1 and CDR2: SGHTA and FQGNSA. J lost 8 bases, V lost 5 bases, and 5 bases had no gene match. This CDR3 contains 15 residues. CDR3 sequence reads: CASSVGLAGVHEQFF. In nucleotides, the CDR3 is TGTGCCAGCAGCGTGGGACTAGCGGGAGTGCATGAGCAGTTCTTC.

This clonotype has a count of ten or more. The rearrangement uses TRBV5-6 and TRBJ1-1; 7 positions match TRBD1. Germline loops: CDR1 SGHDT, CDR2 YYEEEE. The ends lost 3 bases at V and 4 bases at J; junction bases unmatched: 12. The CDR3 is 16 amino acids. CDR3 loop: CASSSSLTGLITEAFF. DNA for the CDR3: TGTGCCAGCAGCTCTTCGTTGACAGGGTTGATCACTGAAGCTTTCTTT.

This clonotype was observed at least ten times. The J gene is TRBJ2-2, the V gene TRBV27; D could derive from TRBD1 or TRBD2 (6 bases each). The CDR3 length is 14 residues. The germline V and J ends were trimmed by 6 bases and 1 base, with 9 bases remaining between them. Germline V gene data show CDR1 as MNHEY and CDR2 as SMNVEV (reference sequence). The CDR3 here is CASRRGQNTGELFF. CDR3 in DNA: TGTGCCAGCAGGCGGGGACAGAACACCGGGGAGCTGTTTTTT.

This clonotype was recorded at least ten times. This sequence joins TRBV7-2 and TRBJ1-1; D is perhaps TRBD1 (6 bases). In germline, CDR1 is SGHTA, CDR2 FQGNSA. Trimming removed 5 bases at V and 4 bases at J, with 14 bases between. The CDR3 consists of 14 residues. The CDR3 reads CASSLNRVATEAFF. In DNA form, the CDR3 reads TGTGCCAGCAGCCTTAACAGGGTAGCCACTGAAGCTTTCTTT.

This clonotype occurred many times. The chain recombines TRBV10-1 with TRBJ2-7; either TRBD1 or TRBD2 may supply D (5 bases each). This CDR3 contains 15 residues. CDR1 is WNHNN and CDR2 is SYGVQD in the germline V gene (reference sequence). The ends were cut back, 10 bases at V and 0 bases at J, with 19 bases in the middle. The CDR3 DNA reads TGCGCCACCTCGAGGGGCCAGGGAAGCTCCTACGAGCAGTACTTC. This translates into CATSRGQGSSYEQYF.

This clonotype was found many times. The CDR3 here is CASSLRLAGGNEQFF. In nucleotides, the CDR3 is TGTGCCAGCAGCTTACGGCTAGCGGGGGGTAATGAGCAGTTCTTC. The chain combines TRBV7-9 with TRBJ2-1; 11 nucleotides agree with TRBD2. Germline V lookup: CDR1 SEHNR, CDR2 FQNEAQ (reference sequence). V lost 2 bases and J lost 7; bases outside the gene matches: 4. The CDR3 runs to 15 residues.

This clonotype was seen at least ten times. This chain connects TRBV12-3 or TRBV12-4 to TRBJ2-3; no definite D call. The CDR3 spans 15 residues. The germline V and J ends were trimmed by 0 bases and 2 bases, with 9 bases remaining between them. For the CDR3, the DNA is TGTGCCAGCAGTTTAGCGTTGGGCAACACAGATACGCAGTATTTT. Residues: CASSLALGNTDTQYF.

This clonotype has a handful of counts. The rearrangement joins TRBV5-4 to TRBJ1-2; 7 bases are shared with TRBD1. The CDR3 is made up of 14 amino acids. Unmatched junction bases numbered 3, after V lost 2 bases and J lost 2 bases. Germline V gene sequence: CDR1 SGHNT, CDR2 YYREEE (reference sequence). Here the CDR3 reads CASSFQDRNYGYTF. The CDR3 nucleotides read TGTGCCAGCAGCTTCCAGGACAGGAACTATGGCTACACCTTC.

The count of this clonotype is one. Since a much larger clone is just one base distant, this may be a read error. The J gene is TRBJ2-1, the V gene TRBV12-3 or TRBV12-4; D is uncertain. Deletions cut 0 bases from V and 10 bases from J, with 10 bases between. The CDR3 is 13 amino acids. In DNA form, the CDR3 reads TGTGCCAGCAGTTTAGCTTTTGCTGCCGAGCAGTTCTTC. This sequence encodes CASSLAFAAEQFF.